These 6 T cell receptor beta chains share one sample of origin, sequenced in a study of OX40 agonist ivuxolimab in advanced cancers. This table comes from immunoSEQ multiplex PCR, and its TCRdb copy is limited to in-frame clones, with some not included. The sample records around 69,000 clones, approximately 83% being singletons. The sample was CD4+ or CD8+ T cells sorted from blood, taken in a trial of the OX40 agonist ivuxolimab. The receptors come from an adult with an advanced solid tumor such as melanoma, head and neck, liver or kidney cancer.

The rearrangement uses TRBV11-2 and TRBJ1-5; no clear D gene. Germline assignment: CDR1 SGHAT and CDR2 FQNNGV. The CDR3 contains 13 residues. Trimming shortened V by 3 bases and J by 4 bases, and 7 bases separated the two germline ends. This CDR3 reads CASSLVRNQPQHF. For the CDR3, the DNA is TGTGCCAGCAGCTTGGTTCGGAATCAGCCCCAGCATTTT.

The chain employs TRBV2 and TRBJ2-1, with 9 bases matching TRBD2. The V gene end was trimmed by 3 bases and the J gene end by 3 bases; junction bases not matched to a gene: 15. There are 19 residues in the CDR3. Germline V gene data show CDR1 as SNHLY and CDR2 as FYNNEI. In DNA form, the CDR3 reads TGTGCCAGCAGTGACGCCCCGGCAGCGGGGGGCCCCCTCTACAATGAGCAGTTCTTC. This codes for CASSDAPAAGGPLYNEQFF.

A single count supports this clone. This sequence joins TRBV7-2 and TRBJ2-1; TRBD2 is a possible D gene (5 bases). Trimming left V 1 base short and J 7 bases short, with 11 bases between. The CDR3 extends over 14 amino acids. The germline gives CDR1 SGHTA, CDR2 FQGNSA. In DNA, the CDR3 is TGTGCCAGCAGCTTAGATCGGGGTCGGAATGAGCAGTTCTTC. Translation gives CASSLDRGRNEQFF.

The chain joins TRBV7-2 to TRBJ2-7; 7 nucleotides align to TRBD1. The CDR3 length is 14 residues. Germline V gene data show CDR1 as SGHTA and CDR2 as FQGNSA. V lost 5 bases and J lost 5; bases outside the gene matches: 9. The CDR3 sequence is CASSRQGVGDEQYF. For the CDR3, the DNA is TGTGCCAGCAGCCGACAGGGTGTCGGGGACGAGCAGTACTTC.

This clone is a singleton in its sample. V gene TRBV2 combines with J gene TRBJ1-5; TRBD1 agrees at 7 bases. V lost 8 bases, J lost 4 bases, and 5 bases stayed unmatched. CDR1 is SNHLY and CDR2 is FYNNEI in the germline V gene. The CDR3 length is 13 residues. DNA for the CDR3: TGTGCCAGCGGAGACAGGGATAATCAGCCCCAGCATTTT. This sequence encodes CASGDRDNQPQHF.

The chain recombines TRBV11-2 with TRBJ2-5; TRBD1 is a possible D gene (6 bases). The CDR3 has 15 amino acids. Per the germline V gene, CDR1 is SGHAT and CDR2 is FQNNGV. V was cut by 1 base and J by 5 bases, with 14 bases left in between. The CDR3 DNA reads as TGTGCCAGCAGCTTAGGAAGTTTCAGGGGCGAGACCCAGTACTTC. Encoded protein: CASSLGSFRGETQYF.